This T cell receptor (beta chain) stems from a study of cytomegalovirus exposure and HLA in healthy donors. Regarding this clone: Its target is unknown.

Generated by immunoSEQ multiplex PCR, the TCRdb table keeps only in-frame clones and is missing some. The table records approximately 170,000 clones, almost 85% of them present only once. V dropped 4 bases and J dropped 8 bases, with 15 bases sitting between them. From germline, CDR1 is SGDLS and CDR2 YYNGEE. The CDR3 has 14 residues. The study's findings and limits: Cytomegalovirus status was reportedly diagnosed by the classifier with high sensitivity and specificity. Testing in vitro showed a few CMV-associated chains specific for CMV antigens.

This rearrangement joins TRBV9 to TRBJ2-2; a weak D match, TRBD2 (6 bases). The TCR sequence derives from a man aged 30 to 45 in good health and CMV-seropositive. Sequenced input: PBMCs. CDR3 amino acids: CASSFSGGAGELFF. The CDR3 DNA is TGTGCCAGCAGCTTCTCGGGCGGGGCGGGGGAGCTGTTTTTT.